This T cell receptor (beta chain) appears in the sequencing data of a study of shared clonotypes between healthy human individuals. The wider study: Donors consisted of a couple of women and a few men between 18 and 49.

The junction had 9 bases not matched to a gene; V was cut back by 1 base and J by 5 bases. CDR1 is SGHNT and CDR2 is YYREEE in the germline V gene (reference sequence). This CDR3 region has 16 residues. The input for sorted-subset replicate PCRs was 200 ng DNA, around 27,000 T cell genomes. Measured with immunoSEQ multiplex PCR; TCRdb has only the in-frame clones, and not every one. The data show approximately 1.5 million clones, about 98.5% seen once. This receptor was obtained from a man aged 25 to 45 in good health. The rearrangement joins TRBV5-4 to TRBJ2-1, with 7 bases fitting TRBD2. Material: naive CD4+ T cells sorted from blood. The subset is: CD45RA+ positively selected. The CDR3 DNA is TGTGCCAGCAGCTTGAGGACCCAGCGGGATCACAATGAGCAGTTCTTC. It yields the protein CASSLRTQRDHNEQFF. The full variable domain, completed using reference TRBV5-4 and TRBJ2-1, is ETGVTQSPTHLIKTRGQQVTLRCSSQSGHNTVSWYQQALGQGPQFIFQYYREEENGRGNFPPRFSGLQFPNYSSELNVNALELDDSALYLCASSLRTQRDHNEQFFGPGTRLTVL.